A selection of T cell receptor beta chains follows, all from one sample in a study of T-cell memory formation after mild COVID-19. TCRdb re-analysed the 5' RACE reads in MiXCR, keeping a single row per CDR3 protein. The sample lists around 530,000 distinct CDR3 sequences; roughly a fifth were seen once. Sequenced input: PBMCs or a T cell subset sorted from them (not recorded which). These receptors came from an adult woman who had mild COVID-19 (a few samples of this study predate the infection). Cell type and time point are not known. The CDR3 runs from the conserved cysteine through the conserved F or W. A D gene is named only where the DNA matches it firmly. Not every row has a clone size; where given, it reads once, few, many or a size class.

NA,TRBV24-1,TRBJ2-1,NA,CATRAGLGEQFF,TGTGCCACCCGCGCGGGGCTGGGCGAGCAGTTCTTC
NA,TRBV15,TRBJ2-1,NA,CATSRDWTAEQFF,TGTGCCACCAGCAGAGATTGGACAGCTGAGCAGTTCTTC
NA,TRBV3-1,TRBJ1-2,NA,CASSQVSGGGYTF,TGTGCCAGCAGCCAAGTTTCGGGAGGTGGCTACACCTTC
NA,TRBV6-5,TRBJ1-5,TRBD1,CASSYSQGANQPQHF,TGTGCCAGCAGTTACTCACAGGGGGCTAATCAGCCCCAGCATTTT
NA,TRBV5-6,TRBJ2-1,NA,CASSLGGHLYNEQFF,TGTGCCAGCAGCCTAGGGGGACACCTCTACAATGAGCAGTTCTTC
many,TRBV7-9,TRBJ2-7,NA,CASSSSVYEQYF,TGTGCCAGCAGCTCTTCAGTCTACGAGCAGTACTTC
NA,TRBV5-1,TRBJ2-1,TRBD2,CASSFEGLAVNEQFF,TGCGCCAGCAGCTTCGAGGGACTAGCGGTCAATGAGCAGTTCTTC
NA,TRBV27,TRBJ1-1,TRBD1,CASSLLPDRAAFF,TGTGCCAGCAGTTTACTTCCTGACAGGGCAGCTTTCTTT
few,TRBV12-3/TRBV12-4,TRBJ2-2,NA,CASSFTDTGELFF,TGTGCCAGCAGTTTTACCGACACCGGGGAGCTGTTTTTT
NA,TRBV6-6,TRBJ1-2,NA,CASSLMLDGYTF,TGTGCCAGCAGTTTGATGTTAGATGGCTACACCTTC
once,TRBV21-1,TRBJ2-3,NA,CALPKGNTQYF,TGTGCCCTCCCCAAAGGAAATACGCAGTATTTT
few,TRBV12-3/TRBV12-4,TRBJ2-1,TRBD2,CASGREGFGTYNEQFF,TGTGCCAGCGGGCGGGAGGGTTTCGGAACCTACAATGAGCAGTTCTTC
NA,TRBV24-1,TRBJ2-1,TRBD2,CATSVGLAGVPEQFF,TGTGCCACCAGTGTAGGACTAGCGGGAGTTCCTGAGCAGTTCTTC
NA,TRBV19,TRBJ1-3,NA,CASSTTQGSGNTIYF,TGTGCCAGTAGTACCACCCAGGGCTCTGGAAACACCATATATTTT
many,TRBV5-1,TRBJ1-3,NA,CASSLGDRTHSGNTIYF,TGCGCCAGCAGCTTGGGAGACAGGACTCACTCTGGAAACACCATATATTTT
many,TRBV29-1,TRBJ2-2,NA,CAGNLPNTGELFF,TGCGCCGGCAACCTACCGAACACCGGGGAGCTGTTTTTT
NA,TRBV5-1,TRBJ1-2,TRBD1,CASSLGQGLPGYTF,TGCGCCAGCAGCTTGGGACAGGGGCTGCCTGGCTACACCTTC
NA,TRBV24-1,TRBJ2-1,TRBD2,CATSDPGLAGGGLNEQFF,TGTGCCACCAGTGATCCTGGACTAGCGGGAGGAGGATTGAATGAGCAGTTCTTC
NA,TRBV25-1,TRBJ2-5,NA,CATVPRGLQVTQYF,TGTGCCACTGTTCCAAGGGGTCTCCAGGTGACCCAGTACTTC
NA,TRBV4-2,TRBJ1-5,NA,CASSHAGSQPQHF,TGTGCCAGCAGCCACGCAGGGAGTCAGCCCCAGCATTTT
NA,TRBV29-1,TRBJ2-7,TRBD1,CSILPGQTHEQYF,TGCAGCATTCTCCCGGGACAGACCCACGAGCAGTACTTC
NA,TRBV7-9,TRBJ1-5,NA,CASTLGDPGQPQHF,TGTGCCAGCACCCTGGGAGACCCCGGGCAGCCCCAGCATTTT
NA,TRBV12-3/TRBV12-4,TRBJ1-2,NA,CASSPRGYGYTF,TGTGCCAGCAGTCCACGGGGCTATGGCTACACCTTC
NA,TRBV20-1,TRBJ2-1,NA,CSAGGSSLSNEQFF,TGCAGTGCCGGGGGTTCCTCCCTTTCGAATGAGCAGTTCTTC
NA,TRBV5-6,TRBJ2-1,NA,CASSLVHGAYNEQFF,TGTGCCAGCAGCTTGGTTCATGGGGCCTACAATGAGCAGTTCTTC
NA,TRBV5-1,TRBJ1-2,TRBD1,CASSLMTGGSSNYGYTF,TGCGCCAGCAGCTTGATGACAGGGGGCTCCTCTAACTATGGCTACACCTTC
once,TRBV7-2,TRBJ1-6,NA,CASSSRPALNSPLHF,TGTGCCAGCAGCTCCCGACCGGCCCTAAATTCACCCCTCCACTTT
few,TRBV4-1,TRBJ1-2,NA,CASSQGRFPRAGYTF,TGCGCCAGCAGCCAAGGACGCTTCCCGCGAGCGGGCTACACCTTC
NA,TRBV5-4,TRBJ2-3,NA,CASSLNPAGSDTQYF,TGTGCCAGCAGCTTAAACCCTGCGGGAAGTGATACGCAGTATTTT
NA,TRBV9,TRBJ2-3,TRBD2,CASSVAGGISDTQYF,TGTGCCAGCAGCGTAGCGGGAGGCATCTCAGATACGCAGTATTTT
few,TRBV30,TRBJ1-4,TRBD1,CAWSYTGGGNEKLFF,TGTGCCTGGAGTTACACAGGGGGGGGTAATGAAAAACTGTTTTTT
few,TRBV20-1,TRBJ2-7,TRBD2,CSAPLAGRSYEQYF,TGCAGTGCCCCTCTAGCGGGGAGGTCCTACGAGCAGTACTTC
NA,TRBV7-9,TRBJ1-1,NA,CASSFPTVVNTEAFF,TGTGCCAGCAGCTTTCCTACGGTTGTGAACACTGAAGCTTTCTTT
few,TRBV19,TRBJ2-1,NA,CATRGSNDEQFF,TGTGCCACCCGAGGTAGCAATGATGAGCAGTTCTTC
NA,TRBV28,TRBJ2-1,NA,CASSLGWVGSYNEQFF,TGTGCCAGCAGTTTAGGGTGGGTTGGCTCCTACAATGAGCAGTTCTTC
NA,TRBV7-3,TRBJ2-3,NA,CASSPSANTDTQYF,TGTGCCAGCAGCCCCTCGGCGAACACAGATACGCAGTATTTT
NA,TRBV7-9,TRBJ2-5,NA,CASSLGSRETQYF,TGTGCCAGCAGCTTAGGGTCCCGGGAGACCCAGTACTTC
few,TRBV12-3/TRBV12-4,TRBJ2-3,NA,CASSLAQLQGLRTDTQYF,TGTGCCAGCAGTTTAGCGCAGTTACAGGGACTCCGCACAGATACGCAGTATTTT
few,TRBV5-6,TRBJ1-2,TRBD1,CASTYPGQHYGYTF,TGTGCCAGCACCTACCCGGGACAGCACTATGGCTACACCTTC
NA,TRBV6-5,TRBJ2-7,TRBD2,CASSYSSGASYEQYF,TGTGCCAGCAGTTACTCGAGCGGGGCCTCCTACGAGCAGTACTTC
few,TRBV7-9,TRBJ2-5,TRBD1,CASSLSLRDSQETQYF,TGTGCCAGCAGCTTGTCTCTGAGGGACAGCCAAGAGACCCAGTACTTC
NA,TRBV12-3/TRBV12-4,TRBJ2-1,NA,CASLIGVAYNEQFF,TGTGCCAGCCTTATCGGGGTAGCGTACAATGAGCAGTTCTTC
NA,TRBV7-3,TRBJ2-1,NA,CASSLYWGSYNEQFF,TGTGCCAGCAGCTTGTATTGGGGATCCTACAATGAGCAGTTCTTC
few,TRBV4-3,TRBJ2-1,TRBD2,CASSQGLALSYNEQFF,TGCGCCAGCAGCCAAGGACTAGCGCTATCCTACAATGAGCAGTTCTTC
few,TRBV24-1,TRBJ2-5,NA,CATSDFKGQETQYF,TGTGCCACCAGTGATTTTAAGGGCCAAGAGACCCAGTACTTC
NA,TRBV5-4,TRBJ2-1,NA,CASSSADMYEQFF,TGTGCCAGCAGCTCGGCCGATATGTATGAGCAGTTCTTC
NA,TRBV29-1,TRBJ1-5,NA,CSVAIQGANQPQHF,TGCAGCGTTGCGATCCAGGGCGCAAATCAGCCCCAGCATTTT
few,TRBV6-6,TRBJ1-2,NA,CASSYPIEGGNYGYTF,TGTGCCAGCAGTTACCCGATCGAGGGCGGGAACTATGGCTACACCTTC
many,TRBV7-8,TRBJ2-2,NA,CASRRVPPANTGELFF,TGTGCCAGCCGCAGGGTCCCCCCCGCGAACACCGGGGAGCTGTTTTTT
many,TRBV5-1,TRBJ2-7,NA,CASSLVAGPHEQYF,TGCGCCAGCAGCTTGGTGGCGGGGCCCCACGAGCAGTACTTC
few,TRBV7-9,TRBJ2-5,NA,CASSLERSLQETQYF,TGTGCCAGCAGCCTGGAGAGGTCCCTCCAAGAGACCCAGTACTTC
NA,TRBV7-8,TRBJ1-5,NA,CASSLEPQGGRQPQHF,TGTGCCAGCAGCTTAGAACCCCAGGGAGGGAGGCAGCCCCAGCATTTT
NA,TRBV30,TRBJ1-2,NA,CAWSVLRSYTF,TGTGCCTGGAGTGTGCTTAGGTCCTACACCTTC
NA,TRBV12-3/TRBV12-4,TRBJ1-1,NA,CASSLMRNTEAFF,TGTGCCAGCAGTTTGATGAGGAACACTGAAGCTTTCTTT
NA,TRBV7-6,TRBJ2-5,TRBD2,CASRPLARVGETQYF,TGTGCCAGCAGACCACTAGCGAGGGTAGGAGAGACCCAGTACTTC